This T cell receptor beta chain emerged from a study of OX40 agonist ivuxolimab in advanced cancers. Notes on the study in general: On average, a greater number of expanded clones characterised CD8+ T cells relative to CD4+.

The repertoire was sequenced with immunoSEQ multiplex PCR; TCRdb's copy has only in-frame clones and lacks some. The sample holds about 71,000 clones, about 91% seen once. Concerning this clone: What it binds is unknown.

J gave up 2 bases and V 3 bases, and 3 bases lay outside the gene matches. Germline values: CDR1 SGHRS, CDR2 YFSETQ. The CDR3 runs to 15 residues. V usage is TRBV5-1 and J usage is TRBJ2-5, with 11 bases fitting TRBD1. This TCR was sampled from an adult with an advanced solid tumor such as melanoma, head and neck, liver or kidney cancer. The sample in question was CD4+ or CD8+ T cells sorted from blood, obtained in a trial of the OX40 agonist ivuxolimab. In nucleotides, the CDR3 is TGCGCCAGCAGCTATGGGACAGGGGGGCAAGAGACCCAGTACTTC. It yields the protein CASSYGTGGQETQYF. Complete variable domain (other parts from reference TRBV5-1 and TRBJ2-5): KAGVTQTPRYLIKTRGQQVTLSCSPISGHRSVSWYQQTPGQGLQFLFEYFSETQRNKGNFPGRFSGRQFSNSRSEMNVSTLELGDSALYLCASSYGTGGQETQYFGPGTRLLVL.